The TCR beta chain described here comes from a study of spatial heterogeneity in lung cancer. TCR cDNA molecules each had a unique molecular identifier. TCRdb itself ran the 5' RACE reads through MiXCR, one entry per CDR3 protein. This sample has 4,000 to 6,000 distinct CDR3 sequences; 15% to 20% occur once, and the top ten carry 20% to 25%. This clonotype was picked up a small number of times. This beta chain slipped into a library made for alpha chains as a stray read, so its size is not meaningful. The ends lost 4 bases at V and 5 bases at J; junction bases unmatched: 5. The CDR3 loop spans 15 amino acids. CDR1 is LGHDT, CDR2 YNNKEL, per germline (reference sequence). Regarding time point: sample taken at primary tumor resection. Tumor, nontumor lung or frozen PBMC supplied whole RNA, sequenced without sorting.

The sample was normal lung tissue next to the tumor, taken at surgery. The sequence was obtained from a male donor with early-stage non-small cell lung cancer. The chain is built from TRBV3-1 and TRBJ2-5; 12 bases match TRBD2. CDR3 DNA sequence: TGTGCCAGCAGCCCCCCTAGCGGGGGGGTGGAGACCCAGTACTTC. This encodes CASSPPSGGVETQYF.